Following are 14 T cell receptor beta chains from one sample sequenced in a study of radiation and T cells in renal cell carcinoma. Assay used: immunoSEQ multiplex PCR; TCRdb lists only in-frame clones, some missing. The repertoire holds 70,000 to 100,000 clones, with 82% as singletons. Time point here: baseline pretreatment blood. Noted treatment: 15 Gy SBRT to primary tumor, nephrectomy 4 weeks later. This material consisted of blood, taken from a patient whose treatment included radiotherapy and nephrectomy. The receptors shown here come from a man between 60 and 70 years old with renal cell carcinoma.

This clone was observed a single time. The rearrangement links TRBV18 to TRBJ2-5; maybe TRBD2 (7 bases). Between the trimmed V and J ends, which lost 4 bases and 2 bases, there was a span of 17 bases. This CDR3 region has 16 residues. Germline CDR1 and CDR2: KGHSH and LQKENI. The CDR3 reads CASSRGGPGAQETQYF. CDR3 nucleotide sequence: TGTGCCAGCTCACGCGGGGGCCCTGGGGCACAAGAGACCCAGTACTTC.

Only one count was recorded for this clone. The chain has TRBV10-3 and TRBJ1-2; D ambiguous. Germline V gene data show CDR1 as ENHRY and CDR2 as SYGVKD. The CDR3 is made up of 14 amino acids. V was pared by 0 bases and J by 4 bases, with 9 bases between. The CDR3 is CAISESWRSYGYTF. In nucleotides, the CDR3 is TGTGCCATCAGTGAGTCGTGGCGTTCCTATGGCTACACCTTC.

The rearrangement uses TRBV9 and TRBJ2-3, with 8 bases matching TRBD2. Germline CDR1 and CDR2: SGDLS and YYNGEE. The CDR3 length is 16 residues. After removal of 0 bases from V and 3 bases from J, the junction contained 6 bases not matched to a gene. The CDR3 DNA reads as TGTGCCAGCAGCGTAGGGGGACTAGAGGTAACAGATACGCAGTATTTT. Protein product: CASSVGGLEVTDTQYF.

This chain connects TRBV6-5 to TRBJ2-2; perhaps TRBD1 as D (7 bases). The CDR3 covers 15 residues. Deletions cut 4 bases from V and 5 bases from J, with 14 bases between. In germline, CDR1 is MNHEY, CDR2 SVGAGI. CDR3 sequence reads: CASSSPTGRTGELFF. The CDR3 nucleotides are TGTGCCAGCAGTTCTCCGACAGGGAGGACCGGGGAGCTGTTTTTT.

The J gene is TRBJ2-2, the V gene TRBV28; D remains unclear. The V gene lost 0 bases and the J gene lost 6 bases, with 5 bases spanning the gap. Per germline, CDR1 MDHEN and CDR2 SYDVKM. The CDR3 runs 13 residues. DNA for the CDR3: TGTGCCAGCAGTTTATGGAAAGCCGGGGAGCTGTTTTTT. This translates into CASSLWKAGELFF.

The chain carries TRBV18 and TRBJ2-2; TRBD1 matches at 9 bases. The CDR3 loop spans 15 amino acids. Germline V gene lookup returns CDR1 KGHSH and CDR2 LQKENI. Trimming at V came to 6 bases and at J to 6 bases, leaving 8 bases not matched to a gene. CDR3 sequence: CASSHRTGEAGELFF. The CDR3 nucleotides are TGTGCCAGCTCGCATAGGACAGGGGAGGCCGGGGAGCTGTTTTTT.

V usage is TRBV28 and J usage is TRBJ2-2; D perhaps matches TRBD2 (6 bases). The CDR3 contains 17 residues. Trimming shortened V by 5 bases and J by 14 bases, and 30 bases separated the two germline ends. The germline gives CDR1 MDHEN, CDR2 SYDVKM. DNA for the CDR3: TGTGCCAGCAGTCCTCTGGAGCGGATGGGGCCCGCGGGGAAACTGTTTTTT. This sequence encodes CASSPLERMGPAGKLFF.

The J gene is TRBJ2-7, the V gene TRBV4-2; 11 nucleotides line up with TRBD2. Trimming took 5 bases from V and 1 from J; bases not matched to a gene: 4. The CDR3 loop spans 15 amino acids. Germline CDR1 and CDR2: LGHNA and YNFKEQ. The CDR3: CASSEGLAESYEQYF. CDR3 nucleotide sequence: TGTGCCAGCAGCGAGGGACTAGCGGAGTCCTACGAGCAGTACTTC.

The chain joins TRBV12-5 to TRBJ2-5, with a possible D match to TRBD2 (6 bases). The germline V gene encodes CDR1 LGHNT and CDR2 FRNRAP. V lost 2 bases and J 6 bases, leaving 31 bases between the germline ends. The CDR3 contains 20 residues. The CDR3 DNA reads as TGTGCTAGTGGTTTGATACCGGGACTTTATTCGTCGCGGGACGGGAAGACCCAGTACTTC. Translated, it gives CASGLIPGLYSSRDGKTQYF.

This clone has just a few counts. This chain connects TRBV19 to TRBJ1-1, with 10 bases lining up with TRBD1. Germline CDR1 reads LNHDA; CDR2 reads SQIVND (reference sequence). This CDR3 has 15 residues. V lost 5 bases, J lost 3 bases, and 6 bases stayed unmatched. CDR3 DNA: TGTGCCAGTAGTGCGGGGACAGGGGTTGACACTGAAGCTTTCTTT. Translated: CASSAGTGVDTEAFF. Variable domain in full (rest from reference TRBV19 and TRBJ1-1): DGGITQSPKYLFRKEGQNVTLSCEQNLNHDAMYWYRQDPGQGLRLIYYSQIVNDFQKGDIAEGYSVSREKKESFPLTVTSAQKNPTAFYLCASSAGTGVDTEAFFGQGTRLTVV.

This chain uses TRBV5-4 with TRBJ2-6; D gene ambiguous. The CDR3 totals 12 residues. The V gene lost 4 bases and the J gene lost 4 bases, with 3 bases spanning the gap. The germline V gene has CDR1 SGHNT and CDR2 YYREEE (reference sequence). The CDR3 region has the DNA TGTGCCAGCAGCGGAGGGGCCAACGTCCTGACTTTC. This gives the protein CASSGGANVLTF.

The chain combines TRBV18 with TRBJ1-3; unclear D gene. The CDR3 length is 15 residues. V dropped 4 bases and J dropped 3 bases, with 13 bases sitting between them. CDR1 and CDR2 (germline): KGHSH, LQKENI. CDR3 DNA sequence: TGTGCCAGCTCACGCCTAAGGGAGGTTGGAAACACCATATATTTT. Protein: CASSRLREVGNTIYF.

In its sample, this clone was seen once. The rearrangement joins TRBV15 to TRBJ2-7; perhaps D is TRBD1 or TRBD2 (6 bases each). V lost 0 bases and J lost 9, with 18 bases in between. Germline V gives CDR1 LNHNV, CDR2 YYDKDF (reference sequence). CDR3 length: 15 residues. CDR3 amino acids: CATSRDRGGVMVQYF. Written as DNA, the CDR3 is TGTGCCACCAGCAGAGACAGGGGAGGTGTAATGGTGCAGTACTTC.

The genes are TRBV10-1 and TRBJ2-4, with D possibly being TRBD1 or TRBD2 (5 bases each). The CDR3 loop spans 14 amino acids. Germline assignment: CDR1 WNHNN and CDR2 SYGVQD (reference sequence). V dropped 3 bases and J dropped 6 bases, with 12 bases sitting between them. The DNA for the CDR3 is TGCGCCAGCAGTGAAGGTGGGGGAAGAAACATTCAGTACTTC. Amino acids: CASSEGGGRNIQYF.